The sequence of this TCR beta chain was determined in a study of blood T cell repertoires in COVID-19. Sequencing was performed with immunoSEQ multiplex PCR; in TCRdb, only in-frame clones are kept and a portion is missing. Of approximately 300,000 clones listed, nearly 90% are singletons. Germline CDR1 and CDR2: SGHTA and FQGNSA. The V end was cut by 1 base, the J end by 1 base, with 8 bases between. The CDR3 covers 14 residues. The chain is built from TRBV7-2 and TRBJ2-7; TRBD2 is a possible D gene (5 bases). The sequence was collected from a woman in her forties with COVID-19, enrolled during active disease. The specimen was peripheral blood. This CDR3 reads CASSLGTFSYEQYF. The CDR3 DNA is TGTGCCAGCAGCTTAGGGACTTTTTCCTACGAGCAGTACTTC.